Shown below are 25 T cell receptor beta chains from a single sample sequenced in a study of shared clonotypes between healthy human individuals. The method was immunoSEQ multiplex PCR; TCRdb's version includes in-frame clones alone and lacks a portion of them. The sample yields 2 million to 2.5 million clones, just over 90% seen once. Sequenced input: naive CD4+ T cells from PBMCs. As to subset: CD45RA+ positively selected. These receptors came from a man aged 18 to 30 in good health. Some clones in this sample may be carry-over from other donors' samples.

This rearrangement joins TRBV6-4 to TRBJ1-2, with D maybe TRBD1 (5 bases). Germline V CDR1 and CDR2: MRHNA, SNTAGT. CDR3 length equals 20 residues. V dropped 0 bases and J dropped 5 bases, with 28 bases sitting between them. The CDR3: CASSDSNQDSREPKRYGYTF. The CDR3 DNA reads as TGTGCCAGCAGTGACTCGAATCAAGACAGTCGGGAGCCTAAAAGGTATGGCTACACCTTC.

The chain combines TRBV25-1 with TRBJ2-3; D is perhaps TRBD2 (7 bases). CDR1 is MGHDK and CDR2 is SYGVNS in the germline V gene. CDR3 length: 18 amino acids. V was shortened by 3 bases and J by 2 bases, with 21 bases between the two germline ends. The CDR3, as DNA: TGTGCCAGCAGTGAGGGGGGGCGGGGCAGGTTCCCCACAGATACGCAGTATTTT. Its protein is CASSEGGRGRFPTDTQYF.

J is TRBJ1-1 and V is TRBV6-5; D remains ambiguous. The CDR3 consists of 12 residues. Germline V lookup: CDR1 MNHEY, CDR2 SVGAGI. The V end lost 10 bases, the J end lost 1 base, and 10 bases lay between the germline ends. CDR3 in amino acids: CATRRENTEAFF. In nucleotides, the CDR3 is TGTGCCACTCGGAGGGAGAACACTGAAGCTTTCTTT.

The chain has TRBV7-2 and TRBJ1-2; D ambiguous. Trimming cost V 5 bases and J 5 bases, with 15 bases left between them. The CDR3 runs 14 residues. Germline V gene sequence: CDR1 SGHTA, CDR2 FQGNSA. CDR3 coding DNA: TGTGCCAGCAGCATTAGCGGAAGTGGGTATGGCTACACCTTC. Encoded protein: CASSISGSGYGYTF.

This rearrangement joins TRBV5-4 to TRBJ2-2; a possible D gene is TRBD2 (6 bases). The CDR3 is 18 amino acids. Trimming shortened V by 3 bases and J by 7 bases, and 25 bases separated the two germline ends. Per the germline V gene, CDR1 is SGHNT and CDR2 is YYREEE (reference sequence). The CDR3 bases are TGTGCCAGCAGCTCCACCCGGCCGGGCGGGACCGGGATCGGGGAGCTGTTTTTT. Encoded protein: CASSSTRPGGTGIGELFF.

The rearrangement uses TRBV6-1 and TRBJ2-7; perhaps TRBD1 as D (5 bases). The CDR3 is made up of 15 amino acids. Trimming left V 1 base short and J 4 bases short, with 14 bases between. Germline loops: CDR1 MNHNS, CDR2 SASEGT. The CDR3 loop is CASSEVAGPPYEQYF. The CDR3 DNA reads TGTGCCAGCAGTGAAGTTGCAGGGCCCCCATACGAGCAGTACTTC.

The chain employs TRBV6-5 and TRBJ1-2, with D unresolved. The CDR3 totals 12 residues. Germline V CDR1 and CDR2: MNHEY, SVGAGI. V lost 6 bases to trimming and J lost 8 bases, with 13 bases between them. The chain's CDR3 is CASSPSIGGYTF. The CDR3 DNA is TGTGCCAGCAGCCCATCGATCGGAGGCTACACCTTC.

V gene TRBV6-5 combines with J gene TRBJ2-2; D perhaps matches TRBD2 (5 bases). In germline, CDR1 is MNHEY, CDR2 SVGAGI. This CDR3 region has 13 residues. Trimming shortened V by 2 bases and J by 7 bases, and 8 bases separated the two germline ends. In DNA form, the CDR3 reads TGTGCCAGCAGTTACGACGGGGTCGGGGAGCTGTTTTTT. Translation gives CASSYDGVGELFF.

This clone was recorded once. This chain connects TRBV27 to TRBJ2-7; 9 bases agree with TRBD2. The germline V gene encodes CDR1 MNHEY and CDR2 SMNVEV (reference sequence). The CDR3 spans 13 residues. V shed 7 bases and J 0 bases; nucleotides not matched to a gene: 1. CDR3 protein: CASTTSGSYEQYF. CDR3 nucleotide sequence: TGTGCCAGCACGACTAGCGGCTCCTACGAGCAGTACTTC.

The DNA of the CDR3 is TGTGCCTGGAGGACCGACACGAACACCGGGGAGCTGTTTTTT. This sequence encodes CAWRTDTNTGELFF. This sequence joins TRBV30 and TRBJ2-2; D is unclear. This CDR3 has 14 residues. Looked up from germline, CDR1 is GTSNPN and CDR2 is SVGIG (reference sequence). Between the trimmed V and J ends, which lost 3 bases and 0 bases, there was a span of 8 bases. The variable domain in full, with the rest retrieved from reference TRBV30 and TRBJ2-2, is SQTIHQWPATLVQPVGSPLSLECTVEGTSNPNLYWYRQAAGRGLQLLFYSVGIGQISSEVPQNLSASRPQDRQFILSSKKLLLSDSGFYLCAWRTDTNTGELFFGEGSRLTVL.

This chain uses TRBV19 with TRBJ1-2; 9 nucleotides line up with TRBD1. CDR1 LNHDA and CDR2 SQIVND come from the germline V gene (reference sequence). This CDR3 is built from 15 residues. J was trimmed by 7 bases and V by 1 base; bases with no gene match: 7. The CDR3 here is CASSIGAGTGPGYTF. The CDR3 DNA is TGTGCCAGTAGTATAGGGGCCGGGACAGGGCCTGGCTACACCTTC.

This sequence joins TRBV4-1 and TRBJ2-5; the match to TRBD2 covers 8 bases. The length of the CDR3 is 15 residues. Germline CDR1 MGHRA, CDR2 YSYEKL. The V gene end was trimmed by 4 bases and the J gene end by 2 bases; junction bases not matched to a gene: 6. The CDR3 sequence: CASSRGLAAQETQYF. Here the CDR3 DNA reads TGCGCCAGCAGCCGAGGACTAGCCGCACAAGAGACCCAGTACTTC.

This sequence joins TRBV27 and TRBJ1-2; D ambiguous. From germline, CDR1 is MNHEY and CDR2 SMNVEV (reference sequence). This CDR3 is built from 14 residues. Trimming stripped 2 bases from V and 6 bases from J, with 13 bases between. CDR3 in DNA: TGTGCCAGCAGTTTAATTCCCGGTCAGAATGGCTACACCTTC. It is translated as CASSLIPGQNGYTF.

The gene calls are TRBV11-3 and TRBJ2-5; TRBD2 might be the D (5 bases). The CDR3 runs 13 residues. Germline loops: CDR1 SGHNT, CDR2 YENEEA. V was pared by 3 bases and J by 5 bases, with 10 bases between. CDR3 nucleotides: TGTGCCAGCAGCTTTATACGAGGGGAGACCCAGTACTTC. Translated, it gives CASSFIRGETQYF.

The chain couples TRBV29-1 to TRBJ1-2; unclear D gene. The V and J ends lost 1 base and 10 bases respectively, with 16 bases between them. CDR3 length: 13 amino acids. Germline-derived CDR1 and CDR2 are SQVTM and ANQGSEA. For the CDR3, the DNA is TGCAGCGTTGAAGTTTCACAGCTCCGTGACTACACCTTC. Protein: CSVEVSQLRDYTF.

With regard to this clone: This sample also contains other DNA sequences that code for the same CDR3. This chain uses TRBV9 with TRBJ2-3, with TRBD2 as a possible D gene (6 bases). The CDR3 spans 14 residues. Trimming stripped 1 base from V and 1 base from J, with 7 bases between. Germline V gene sequence: CDR1 SGDLS, CDR2 YYNGEE. The CDR3 DNA reads as TGTGCCAGCAGCGTATTAGCGGGCACAGATACGCAGTATTTT. Encoded protein: CASSVLAGTDTQYF.

The chain joins TRBV19 to TRBJ1-1; D possibly corresponds to TRBD1 (5 bases). Looked up from germline, CDR1 is LNHDA and CDR2 is SQIVND (reference sequence). V was pared by 4 bases and J by 0 bases, with 12 bases between. The CDR3 consists of 15 residues. The CDR3 sequence: CASSTLQVMNTEAFF. The CDR3 DNA is TGTGCCAGTAGTACCCTACAGGTTATGAACACTGAAGCTTTCTTT.

This clone was seen only once. The chain has TRBV30 and TRBJ1-3; D unclear. V was trimmed by 7 bases and J by 4 bases, leaving 8 bases between them. There are 11 residues in the CDR3. Germline V CDR1 and CDR2: GTSNPN, SVGIG (reference sequence). Here the CDR3 DNA reads TGTGCCTACTCGCCAGGAAACACCATATATTTT. Its protein is CAYSPGNTIYF. The full variable domain, completed using reference TRBV30 and TRBJ1-3, is SQTIHQWPATLVQPVGSPLSLECTVEGTSNPNLYWYRQAAGRGLQLLFYSVGIGQISSEVPQNLSASRPQDRQFILSSKKLLLSDSGFYLCAYSPGNTIYFGEGSWLTVV.

The V and J genes are TRBV6-1 and TRBJ2-7; 9 bases line up with TRBD1. The length of the CDR3 is 14 residues. With V trimmed by 10 bases and J by 7 bases, 14 bases remained unmatched. CDR1 and CDR2 from the germline V gene are MNHNS and SASEGT. CDR3 sequence: CATLDRGRSREQYF. In DNA, the CDR3 is TGTGCCACCCTGGACAGGGGAAGGTCTCGTGAGCAGTACTTC.

This chain uses TRBV7-9 with TRBJ2-3; 7 nucleotides line up with TRBD2. Germline CDR1 is SEHNR and CDR2 is FQNEAQ (reference sequence). The CDR3 contains 17 residues. V shed 2 bases and J 2 bases; nucleotides not matched to a gene: 10. This CDR3 reads CASSLRTGGSFTDTQYF. In DNA form, the CDR3 reads TGTGCCAGCAGCTTACGGACTGGCGGGAGCTTCACAGATACGCAGTATTTT.

This clone was found once. The chain employs TRBV6-5 and TRBJ2-3, with a possible D match to TRBD1 (6 bases). V was shortened by 5 bases and J by 0 bases, with 12 bases between the two germline ends. This CDR3 region has 15 residues. Germline values: CDR1 MNHEY, CDR2 SVGAGI. CDR3 in amino acids: CASSRQGGSTDTQYF. DNA for the CDR3: TGTGCCAGCAGTCGACAAGGGGGTAGCACAGATACGCAGTATTTT.

The chain is built from TRBV7-2 and TRBJ2-2, with TRBD2 matching over 7 bases. J lost 3 bases, V lost 2 bases, and 6 bases had no gene match. Germline values: CDR1 SGHTA, CDR2 FQGNSA. This CDR3 is built from 16 residues. The CDR3 protein is CASSLQGEGDTGELFF. DNA of the CDR3: TGTGCCAGCAGCTTACAAGGGGAGGGAGACACCGGGGAGCTGTTTTTT.

The J gene is TRBJ2-7, the V gene TRBV6-1; no definite D call. The germline V gene encodes CDR1 MNHNS and CDR2 SASEGT. V was clipped by 0 bases and J by 3 bases, with 15 bases between them. The CDR3 is 16 amino acids. The CDR3 sequence is CASSEAGDTSLYEQYF. CDR3 in DNA: TGTGCCAGCAGTGAAGCTGGAGACACTTCCCTCTACGAGCAGTACTTC.

The genes are TRBV29-1 and TRBJ1-1, with 9 bases lining up with TRBD1. V lost 6 bases to trimming and J lost 5 bases; unmatched junction nucleotides: 7. CDR1 is SQVTM, CDR2 ANQGSEA, per germline. This CDR3 is 13 amino acids long. The CDR3 loop is CSVPGQGVTEAFF. DNA for the CDR3: TGCAGCGTACCGGGACAGGGAGTAACTGAAGCTTTCTTT.

The CDR3 here is CASSASWNTEAFF. The CDR3 DNA is TGTGCCAGCAGCGCCAGCTGGAACACTGAAGCTTTCTTT. This chain uses TRBV7-2 with TRBJ1-1, with D unclear. Per the germline V gene, CDR1 is SGHTA and CDR2 is FQGNSA. The length of the CDR3 is 13 residues. V was cut by 5 bases and J by 1 base, with 8 bases left in between.